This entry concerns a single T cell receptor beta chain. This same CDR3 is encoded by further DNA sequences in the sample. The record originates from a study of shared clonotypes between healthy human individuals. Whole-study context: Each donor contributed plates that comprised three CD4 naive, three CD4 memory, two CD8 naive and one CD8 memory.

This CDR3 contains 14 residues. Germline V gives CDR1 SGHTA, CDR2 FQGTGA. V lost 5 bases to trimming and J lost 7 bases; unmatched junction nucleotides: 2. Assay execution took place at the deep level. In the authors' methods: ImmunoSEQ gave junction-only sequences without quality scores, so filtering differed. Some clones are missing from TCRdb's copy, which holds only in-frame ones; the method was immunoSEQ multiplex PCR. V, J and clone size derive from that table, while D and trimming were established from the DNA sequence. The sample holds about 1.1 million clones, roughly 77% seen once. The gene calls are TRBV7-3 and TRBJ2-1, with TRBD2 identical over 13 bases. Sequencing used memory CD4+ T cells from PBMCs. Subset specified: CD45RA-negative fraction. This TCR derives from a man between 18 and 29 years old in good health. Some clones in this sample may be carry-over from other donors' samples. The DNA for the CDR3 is TGTGCCAGCAGCCTGGGACTAGCGGGGAATGAGCAGTTCTTC. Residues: CASSLGLAGNEQFF.